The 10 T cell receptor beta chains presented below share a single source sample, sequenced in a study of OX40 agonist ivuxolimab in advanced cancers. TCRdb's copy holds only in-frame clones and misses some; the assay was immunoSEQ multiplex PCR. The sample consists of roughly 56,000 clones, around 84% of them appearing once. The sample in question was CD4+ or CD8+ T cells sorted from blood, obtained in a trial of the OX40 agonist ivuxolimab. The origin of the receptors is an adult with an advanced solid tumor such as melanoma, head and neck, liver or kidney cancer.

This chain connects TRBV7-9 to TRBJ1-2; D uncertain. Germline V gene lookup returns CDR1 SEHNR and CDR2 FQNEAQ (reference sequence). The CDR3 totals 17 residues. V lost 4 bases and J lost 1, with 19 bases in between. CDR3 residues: CASSSNIVRTLNYGYTF. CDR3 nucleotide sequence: TGTGCCAGCAGCTCAAATATCGTCCGGACGCTTAACTATGGCTACACCTTC.

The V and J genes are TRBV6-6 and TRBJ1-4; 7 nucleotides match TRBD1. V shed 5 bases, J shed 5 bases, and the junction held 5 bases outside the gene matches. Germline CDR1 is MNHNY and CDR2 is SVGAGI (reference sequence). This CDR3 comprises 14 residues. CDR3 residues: CASSTTGKNEKLFF. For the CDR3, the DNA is TGTGCCAGCAGTACGACAGGGAAAAATGAAAAACTGTTTTTT.

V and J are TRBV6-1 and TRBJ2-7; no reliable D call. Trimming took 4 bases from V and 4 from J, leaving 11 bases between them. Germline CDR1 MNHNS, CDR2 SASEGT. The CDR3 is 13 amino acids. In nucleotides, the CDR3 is TGTGCCAGCAGTGCCCTAGAGGAGTACGAGCAGTACTTC. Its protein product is CASSALEEYEQYF.

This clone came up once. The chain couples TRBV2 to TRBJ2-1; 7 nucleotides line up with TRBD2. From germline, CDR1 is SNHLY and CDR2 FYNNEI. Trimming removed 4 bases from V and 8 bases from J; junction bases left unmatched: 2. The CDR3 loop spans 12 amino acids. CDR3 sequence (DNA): TGTGCCAGCAGTGGACTAGCCCATGAGCAGTTCTTC. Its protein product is CASSGLAHEQFF.

This CDR3 reads CASSGGGVAEQYF. The CDR3 DNA follows: TGTGCCAGCAGTGGGGGCGGGGTGGCCGAGCAGTACTTC. The chain joins TRBV6-1 to TRBJ2-7; the D gene is possibly TRBD2 (6 bases). Trimming stripped 4 bases from V and 6 bases from J, with 13 bases between. Germline loops: CDR1 MNHNS, CDR2 SASEGT. The CDR3 covers 13 residues.

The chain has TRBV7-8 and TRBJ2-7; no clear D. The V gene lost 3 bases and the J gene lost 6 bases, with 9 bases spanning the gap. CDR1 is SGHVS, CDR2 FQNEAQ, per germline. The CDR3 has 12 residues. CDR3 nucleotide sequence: TGTGCCAGCAGCTTCGATATTCGCGAGCAGTACTTC. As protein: CASSFDIREQYF.

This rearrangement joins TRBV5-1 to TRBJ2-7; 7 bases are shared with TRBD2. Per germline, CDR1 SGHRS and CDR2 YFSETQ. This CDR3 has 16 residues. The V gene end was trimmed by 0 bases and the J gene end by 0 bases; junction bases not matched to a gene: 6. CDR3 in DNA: TGCGCCAGCAGCTTGGGCCCGGCTAGCGGCTCCTACGAGCAGTACTTC. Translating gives CASSLGPASGSYEQYF.

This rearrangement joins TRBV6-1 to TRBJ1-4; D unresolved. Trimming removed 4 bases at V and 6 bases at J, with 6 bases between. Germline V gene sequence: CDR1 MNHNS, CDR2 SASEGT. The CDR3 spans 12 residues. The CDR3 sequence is CASSGVDEKLFF. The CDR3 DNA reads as TGTGCCAGCAGTGGGGTTGATGAAAAACTGTTTTTT.

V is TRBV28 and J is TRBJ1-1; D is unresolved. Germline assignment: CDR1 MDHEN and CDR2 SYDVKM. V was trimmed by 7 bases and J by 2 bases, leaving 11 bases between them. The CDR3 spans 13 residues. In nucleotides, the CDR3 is TGTGCCAGCATTCTAGGACGCAACACTGAAGCTTTCTTT. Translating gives CASILGRNTEAFF.

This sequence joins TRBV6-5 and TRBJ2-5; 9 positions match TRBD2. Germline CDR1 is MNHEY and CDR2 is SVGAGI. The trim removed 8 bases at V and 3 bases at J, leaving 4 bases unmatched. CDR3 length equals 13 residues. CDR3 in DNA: TGTGCCAGCGGCCGACTAGCGGAAGAGACCCAGTACTTC. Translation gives CASGRLAEETQYF.